The clone carrying this T cell receptor (beta chain) appeared many times. What it binds is unknown. These data belong to a study of response to subunit inactivated influenza vaccine. This CDR3 is built from 14 residues. V was shortened by 6 bases and J by 6 bases, with 14 bases between the two germline ends. CDR1 and CDR2 from the germline V gene are ENHRY and SYGVKD. Regarding the study as a whole: T cells newly recruited by each seasonal influenza vaccination are few, the authors suggested.

MiXCR, applied by TCRdb to the RT-PCR reads, yields one record per CDR3 protein. The table includes roughly 620,000 distinct CDR3 sequences, approximately 10% detected once. This same sample was also part of a study on T cells expressing NK-cell markers. That source notes: For TCR beta, cDNA was produced by 5'RACE template switching with UMIs. Seven HCMV-seropositive donors and one seronegative donor made up the eight sequenced donors. Roughly 6 donors showed dominant NKG2C+ clonotypes comprising roughly 1.0-7.5% of their CD8+ T cells.

V is TRBV10-3 and J is TRBJ2-2, with D tentatively TRBD2 (5 bases). The TCR was taken from a man aged 45-65 years who received an inactivated influenza vaccine. The sequencing used PBMCs from blood, collected on the day of vaccination. CDR3 DNA sequence: TGTGCCATCAGCTCAGCTCCGGACTCCGGGGAGCTGTTTTTT. This translates into CAISSAPDSGELFF.